A single sample gave rise to the 11 T cell receptor beta chains below, sequenced in a study of OX40 agonist ivuxolimab in advanced cancers. Libraries came from the immunoSEQ multiplex PCR assay. The clones in this table, taken by TCRdb from immuneACCESS, are in-frame only. Not every clone is retained; where verified, under half of the shortfall comes from an unresolved V gene, and the cause of the rest is unknown. The sample has under 200,000 clones on record, 90% to 95% of them singletons. Around 0.33% of the sample lies in the top ten. The sequencing used CD4+ or CD8+ T cells sorted from blood, collected in a trial of the OX40 agonist ivuxolimab. The source of these receptors is an adult with an advanced solid tumor such as melanoma, head and neck, liver or kidney cancer.

V usage is TRBV4-3 and J usage is TRBJ2-7; a possible D gene is TRBD2 (5 bases). CDR3 size: 15 residues. Trimming left V 4 bases short and J 0 bases short, with 13 bases between. Germline V gene sequence: CDR1 LGHNA, CDR2 YSLEER. The CDR3 reads CASSPGGSLSYEQYF. The CDR3 DNA sequence: TGCGCCAGCAGCCCTGGAGGCAGCCTCTCCTACGAGCAGTACTTC.

This chain connects TRBV7-3 to TRBJ2-1; D not resolved. Trimming shortened V by 2 bases and J by 3 bases, and 8 bases separated the two germline ends. The CDR3 has 14 amino acids. Germline CDR1 and CDR2: SGHTA and FQGTGA. DNA of the CDR3: TGTGCCAGCAGCTTAGGCCCAGACTACAATGAGCAGTTCTTC. Its protein product is CASSLGPDYNEQFF.

J is TRBJ2-4 and V is TRBV5-6; possible D gene TRBD2, 7 bases. Per germline, CDR1 SGHDT and CDR2 YYEEEE. The CDR3 loop spans 14 amino acids. Trimming stripped 3 bases from V and 3 bases from J, with 10 bases between. The CDR3 DNA sequence: TGTGCCAGCAGCTCGGGGGGCAGCAAAAACATTCAGTACTTC. It is translated as CASSSGGSKNIQYF.

The V and J genes are TRBV6-5 and TRBJ1-6; the D gene is possibly TRBD1 (6 bases). This CDR3 contains 16 residues. V was shortened by 0 bases and J by 8 bases, with 14 bases between the two germline ends. The V gene's germline CDR1 is MNHEY and CDR2 SVGAGI. The CDR3 bases are TGTGCCAGCAGTTACTCGGGAGCAGGGGTAGATTCACCCCTCCACTTT. Translated: CASSYSGAGVDSPLHF.

The gene calls are TRBV19 and TRBJ2-7; TRBD1 matches 8 bases. This CDR3 comprises 15 residues. Germline V gene data show CDR1 as LNHDA and CDR2 as SQIVND (reference sequence). The junction had 8 bases not matched to a gene; V was cut back by 5 bases and J by 2 bases. In DNA, the CDR3 is TGTGCCAGTAGTCCGCCCCGGGACAGGACCTACGAGCAGTACTTC. This sequence encodes CASSPPRDRTYEQYF.

This clone was counted once. CDR3 in DNA: TGTGCCAGCACCCCTGGGACAGGTCGTTCCTACGAGCAGTACTTC. This gives the protein CASTPGTGRSYEQYF. V is TRBV28 and J is TRBJ2-7; 8 positions agree with TRBD1. V lost 7 bases to trimming and J lost 1 base; unmatched junction nucleotides: 9. In germline, CDR1 is MDHEN, CDR2 SYDVKM. This CDR3 contains 15 residues. The whole variable domain, filled in from reference TRBV28 and TRBJ2-7, reads DVKVTQSSRYLVKRTGEKVFLECVQDMDHENMFWYRQDPGLGLRLIYFSYDVKMKEKGDIPEGYSVSREKKERFSLILESASTNQTSMYLCASTPGTGRSYEQYFGPGTRLTVT.

The chain recombines TRBV7-7 with TRBJ2-5; 11 nucleotides agree with TRBD2. Germline lookup yields CDR1 SSHAT and CDR2 FNYEAQ (reference sequence). J was trimmed by 5 bases and V by 5 bases; bases with no gene match: 7. The CDR3 is 15 amino acids. For the CDR3, the DNA is TGTGCCAGCAGCGCAGTAGCGGGGGGGCTGGAGACCCAGTACTTC. As protein: CASSAVAGGLETQYF.

The chain carries TRBV10-3 and TRBJ2-7, with D perhaps given as TRBD1 or TRBD2 (5 bases each). Trimming cost V 6 bases and J 3 bases, with 15 bases left between them. CDR1 and CDR2 (germline): ENHRY, SYGVKD. This CDR3 contains 14 residues. CDR3 bases: TGTGCCATCAGGGGGACCCTCCAGATCTACGAGCAGTACTTC. Its protein is CAIRGTLQIYEQYF.

The J gene is TRBJ2-7, the V gene TRBV7-2; the D gene is possibly TRBD2 (7 bases). Germline V gene data show CDR1 as SGHTA and CDR2 as FQGNSA. This CDR3 has 16 residues. V was cut by 5 bases and J by 3 bases, with 20 bases left in between. CDR3 sequence reads: CASSRDGGRKIYEQYF. The CDR3, as DNA: TGTGCCAGCAGCAGAGACGGGGGGCGTAAAATCTACGAGCAGTACTTC. The variable domain in full, completed from reference TRBV7-2 and TRBJ2-7, reads GAGVSQSPSNKVTEKGKDVELRCDPISGHTALYWYRQSLGQGLEFLIYFQGNSAPDKSGLPSDRFSAERTGGSVSTLTIQRTQQEDSAVYLCASSRDGGRKIYEQYFGPGTRLTVT.

As concerns this clone: This same CDR3 is encoded by further DNA sequences in the sample. This sequence joins TRBV5-1 and TRBJ1-1; no definite D call. Trimming pared 0 bases from V and 1 base from J, leaving 7 bases between. This CDR3 has 14 residues. Germline-derived CDR1 and CDR2 are SGHRS and YFSETQ. The CDR3 here is CASSLGHSNTEAFF. The CDR3 nucleotides are TGCGCCAGCAGCTTGGGTCATTCGAACACTGAAGCTTTCTTT.

This chain uses TRBV6-6 with TRBJ2-1, with D uncertain. The length of the CDR3 is 14 residues. The V end was cut by 0 bases, the J end by 8 bases, with 11 bases between. The germline V gene encodes CDR1 MNHNY and CDR2 SVGAGI (reference sequence). CDR3 nucleotides: TGTGCCAGCAGTTACTCGGGTTCCTTGGATGAGCAGTTCTTC. Protein sequence: CASSYSGSLDEQFF.